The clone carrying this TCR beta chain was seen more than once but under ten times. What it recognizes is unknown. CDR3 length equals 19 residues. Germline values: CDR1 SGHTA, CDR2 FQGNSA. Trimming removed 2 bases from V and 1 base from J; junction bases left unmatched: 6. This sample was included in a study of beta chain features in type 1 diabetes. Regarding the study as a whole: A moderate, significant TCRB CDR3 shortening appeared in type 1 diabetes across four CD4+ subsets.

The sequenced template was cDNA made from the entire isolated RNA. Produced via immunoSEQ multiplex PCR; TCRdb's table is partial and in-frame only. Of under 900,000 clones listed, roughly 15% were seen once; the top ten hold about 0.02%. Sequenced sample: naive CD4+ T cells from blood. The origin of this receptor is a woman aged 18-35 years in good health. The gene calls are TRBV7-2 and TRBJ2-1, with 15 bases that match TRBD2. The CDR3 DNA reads TGTGCCAGCAGCTTATACAGGACTAGCGGGAGGGAATCCTACAATGAGCAGTTCTTC. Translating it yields CASSLYRTSGRESYNEQFF.